This record looks at one T cell receptor beta chain sequence and its context. This CDR3 has 15 amino acids. V was trimmed by 0 bases and J by 4 bases, leaving 12 bases between them. From germline, CDR1 is MGHRA and CDR2 YSYEKL. Measured with immunoSEQ multiplex PCR; TCRdb has only the in-frame clones, and not every one. The data show 10,000 to 15,000 clones, with 65% to 85% seen just once and under 20% held by the top ten. This sample is part of a study of T cell repertoires in ileal Crohn's disease. Time point denoted: neoterminal ileum biopsy at postoperative endoscopy, about 6 months after surgery.

V is TRBV4-1 and J is TRBJ1-2; tentatively, D is TRBD1 (5 bases). The TCR sequence derives from an adult with Crohn's disease. The sample consisted of ileal tissue. Here the CDR3 reads CASSQDIGQGYGYTF. In DNA, the CDR3 is TGCGCCAGCAGCCAAGATATAGGGCAGGGCTATGGCTACACCTTC.